This T cell receptor beta chain was observed in a study of neurological immune-mediated disorders. Findings and caveats of the study: Among expanded clones, no CDR3 amino acid sequences were shared across subjects, a pattern suggesting private repertoires in all groups.

The CDR3 is made up of 13 amino acids. CDR1 and CDR2 (germline): ENHRY, SYGVKD. For the unsorted libraries, 2 million PBMCs stored at -80 C served as input. This clonotype was found many times. Its antigen is not identified. Compared with germline, one end of the junction differs, possibly owing to a read error. The authors produced cDNA by 5'RACE using 10-nucleotide random UMIs. TCRdb re-analysed the 5' RACE reads in MiXCR, keeping a single row per CDR3 protein. The repertoire holds under 90,000 distinct CDR3 sequences, with over 9% as singletons. V usage is TRBV10-3 and J usage is TRBJ2-7; 8 nucleotides align to TRBD2. The sequencing input was PBMCs. The TCR originated in a man in his forties in good health. Written as DNA, the CDR3 is TGTGCCATCAGTGAGTCGAGGGGACTAGTGGCAAACTTC. This gives the protein CAISESRGLVANF.